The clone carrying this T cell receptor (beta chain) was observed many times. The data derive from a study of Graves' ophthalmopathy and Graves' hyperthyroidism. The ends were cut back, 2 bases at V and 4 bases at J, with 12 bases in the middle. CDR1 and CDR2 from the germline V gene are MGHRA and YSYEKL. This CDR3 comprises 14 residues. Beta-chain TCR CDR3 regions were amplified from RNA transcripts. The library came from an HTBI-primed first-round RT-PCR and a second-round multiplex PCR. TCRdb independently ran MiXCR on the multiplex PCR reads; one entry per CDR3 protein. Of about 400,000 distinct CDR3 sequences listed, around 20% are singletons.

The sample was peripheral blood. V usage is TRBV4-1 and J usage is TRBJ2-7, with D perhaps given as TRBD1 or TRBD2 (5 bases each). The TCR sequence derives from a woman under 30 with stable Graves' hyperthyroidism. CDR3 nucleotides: TGCGCCAGCAGCCAACCCCCGTGGGGGTACGAGCAGTACTTC. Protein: CASSQPPWGYEQYF.